The entry that follows covers one T cell receptor (beta chain) sequence. Its target is unknown. This sample was taken from a study of cytotoxic CD8 clonotypes in ibrutinib-treated CLL. Study-wide context: Response samples came after a median about 13 months of treatment, range 6 to 36. Mean productive templates were about 260,000; mean productive rearrangements were roughly 90,000.

Repertoires were generated with immunoSEQ multiplex PCR, while TCRdb's copy carries only in-frame clones and drops some. The sample yields about 140,000 clones, 80% to 95% seen once. The ends lost 7 bases at V and 2 bases at J; junction bases unmatched: 4. The CDR3 runs 12 residues. Germline V lookup: CDR1 SQVTM, CDR2 ANQGSEA. Study findings and constraints: Among the clonotypes, public ones were uncommon and contracted or held stable on treatment. Age-matched healthy donor levels were exceeded by baseline clonality, which tracked circulating CD8+ T-cell counts.

This sequence originates from a human donor with chronic lymphocytic leukemia. The material was PBMCs, obtained after 12 months of ibrutinib treatment. The chain joins TRBV29-1 to TRBJ2-7; 8 positions agree with TRBD2. In DNA, the CDR3 is TGCAGCGCCGGGACTAGTCCCTACGAGCAGTACTTC. It yields the protein CSAGTSPYEQYF.